This T cell receptor beta chain is drawn from a study of tumor and adjacent non-tumor tissue in lung cancer. This sample's RNA came from whole unsorted tissue. The normal lung tissue was taken more than 3 cm from the tumor edge. V lost 3 bases, J lost 13 bases, and 11 bases stayed unmatched. This CDR3 has 14 amino acids. This clonotype was seen just once. Its specificity is not known. Whole-study findings and limits: Compared with tumor, normal lung showed significantly lower TCR diversity.

The library came from three nested PCR rounds adapted from ARM-PCR protocols. TCRdb re-derived calls from the multiplex PCR reads in MiXCR, one entry per CDR3 protein. This sample has roughly 69,000 distinct CDR3 sequences, with more than 75% found just once. The TCR comes from a man between 60 and 75 years old with non-small cell lung cancer. The chain is built from TRBV12-3 or TRBV12-4 and TRBJ2-1, with 8 bases matching TRBD1. Source material: distant non-tumor lung tissue. For the CDR3, the DNA is TGTGCCAGCAGTTTCAGGCAGGGGGCTAAGGAACAGTTCTTC. Its translation is CASSFRQGAKEQFF.